The clone carrying this TCR beta chain was recorded many times. Its antigen is not known. The sample belongs to a study of CD8 T cells in ankylosing spondylitis. Overall study findings and caveats: Peripheral blood samples showed relatively rare disease-linked clones, and these clones were CD8+. Eight highly homologous variants formed a TCR beta motif that appeared characteristic of ankylosing spondylitis blood. Significant enrichment of disease-linked clones was reportedly seen in matched ankylosing spondylitis synovial fluid.

V was pared by 0 bases and J by 6 bases, with 6 bases between. Germline loops: CDR1 MNHEY, CDR2 SMNVEV (reference sequence). This CDR3 has 13 residues. A quantitative 5'-RACE method, one with molecular barcodes, was used to make TCR beta libraries. TCRdb re-derived calls from the 5' RACE reads in MiXCR, one entry per CDR3 protein. The sample holds fewer than 250,000 distinct CDR3 sequences, 10% seen once. The sample consisted of blood, either unsorted or a sorted T cell fraction (not recorded which). The chain uses TRBV27 and TRBJ1-5; D uncertain. The sequence was obtained from a male donor with ankylosing spondylitis or in good health (not recorded which). This CDR3 reads CASSLSHSQPQHF. The CDR3 DNA reads TGTGCCAGCAGTTTATCACATTCTCAGCCCCAGCATTTT.